The 3 T cell receptor beta chains in this list originate from one sample, sequenced in a study of blood T cells in healthy people across ages. Primers used in a second PCR of about 7 to 12 cycles were a sample-barcoded 5' primer and a J-beta primer mix. Via MiXCR, TCRdb re-called the 5' RACE reads, giving one row per CDR3 protein. The sample includes more than 650,000 distinct CDR3 sequences, approximately 21% of them seen just once. The source material was blood. These receptors were collected from a man aged 70 or older in good health.

The chain carries TRBV18 and TRBJ2-7; 7 positions match TRBD1. Germline-derived CDR1 and CDR2 are KGHSH and LQKENI. This CDR3 spans 14 amino acids. With V trimmed by 6 bases and J by 3 bases, 8 bases remained unmatched. The CDR3 nucleotides read TGTGCCAGCTCTCAGGGGGACCTAGGCTACGAGCAGTACGTC. Amino acids: CASSQGDLGYEQYV.

In DNA, the CDR3 is TGTGCCACCAGTGATGGGACAGGGTCAGCCAAAAACATTCAGTACTTC. This encodes CATSDGTGSAKNIQYF. V gene TRBV24-1 combines with J gene TRBJ2-4; 9 positions match TRBD1. Trimming removed 3 bases from V and 0 bases from J; junction bases left unmatched: 2. The V gene's germline CDR1 is KGHDR and CDR2 SFDVKD. This CDR3 is 16 amino acids long.

The rearrangement joins TRBV24-1 to TRBJ2-3, with 7 bases identical to TRBD2. Losses at the gene ends were 4 bases for V and 4 bases for J; bases not matched to a gene: 10. The CDR3 is 16 amino acids. Germline V lookup: CDR1 KGHDR, CDR2 SFDVKD. As DNA, the CDR3 is TGTGCCACCAGTGAACCGTTCAGCGGGATCCCAGATACGCAGTATTTT. Translation gives CATSEPFSGIPDTQYF.